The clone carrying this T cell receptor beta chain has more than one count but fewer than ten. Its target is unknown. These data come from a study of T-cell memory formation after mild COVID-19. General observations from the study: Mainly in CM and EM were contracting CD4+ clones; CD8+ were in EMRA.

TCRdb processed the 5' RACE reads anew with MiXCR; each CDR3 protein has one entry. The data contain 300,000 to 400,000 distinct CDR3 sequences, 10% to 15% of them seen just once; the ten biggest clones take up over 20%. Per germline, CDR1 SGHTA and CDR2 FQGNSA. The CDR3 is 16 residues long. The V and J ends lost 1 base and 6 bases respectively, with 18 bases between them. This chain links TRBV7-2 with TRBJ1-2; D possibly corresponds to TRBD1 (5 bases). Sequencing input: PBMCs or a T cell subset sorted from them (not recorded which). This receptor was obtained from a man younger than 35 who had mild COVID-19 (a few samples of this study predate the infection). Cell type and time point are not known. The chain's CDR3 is CASSLEGPRTGDGYTF. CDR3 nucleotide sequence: TGTGCCAGCAGCTTAGAGGGACCACGGACGGGAGATGGCTACACCTTC. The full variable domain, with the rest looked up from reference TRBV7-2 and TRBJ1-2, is GAGVSQSPSNKVTEKGKDVELRCDPISGHTALYWYRQSLGQGLEFLIYFQGNSAPDKSGLPSDRFSAERTGGSVSTLTIQRTQQEDSAVYLCASSLEGPRTGDGYTFGSGTRLTVV.